This passage covers 14 T cell receptor beta chains from one sample sequenced in a study of OX40 agonist ivuxolimab in advanced cancers. This table comes from immunoSEQ multiplex PCR, and its TCRdb copy is limited to in-frame clones, with some not included. The sample has 70,000 or so clones, about four fifths seen once. Material: CD4+ or CD8+ T cells sorted from blood, obtained in a trial of the OX40 agonist ivuxolimab. The receptor source for this set is an adult with an advanced solid tumor such as melanoma, head and neck, liver or kidney cancer.

This clone was seen more than once but under ten times. In nucleotides, the CDR3 is TGTGCCAGCTCAGGGAACCCCGATAGTGGCTACACCTTC. It encodes CASSGNPDSGYTF. This chain links TRBV18 with TRBJ1-2; D is uncertain. The CDR3 length is 13 residues. Per germline, CDR1 KGHSH and CDR2 LQKENI. Trimming removed 5 bases at V and 7 bases at J, with 14 bases between. Based on the CDR3 plus reference TRBV18 and TRBJ1-2, the full variable domain is NAGVMQNPRHLVRRRGQEARLRCSPMKGHSHVYWYRQLPEEGLKFMVYLQKENIIDESGMPKERFSAEFPKEGPSILRIQQVVRGDSAAYFCASSGNPDSGYTFGSGTRLTVV.

The chain has TRBV10-1 and TRBJ2-4, with 11 bases lining up with TRBD1. V shed 2 bases, J shed 6 bases, and the junction held 6 bases outside the gene matches. Germline assignment: CDR1 WNHNN and CDR2 SYGVQD (reference sequence). The CDR3 consists of 16 residues. The CDR3: CASSERSGTGGNIQYF. The CDR3, as DNA: TGCGCCAGCAGTGAGCGGTCGGGGACAGGGGGAAACATTCAGTACTTC.

This clone was seen a few times. The chain combines TRBV5-1 with TRBJ1-6, with 7 bases identical to TRBD1. This CDR3 contains 13 residues. V was pared by 2 bases and J by 14 bases, with 7 bases of the junction left unmatched. CDR1 is SGHRS and CDR2 is YFSETQ in the germline V gene. In DNA, the CDR3 is TGCGCCAGCAGCTTTAGGGAGGGGGCCACCCTCCACTTT. It specifies CASSFREGATLHF.

V and J are TRBV11-1 and TRBJ1-2, with TRBD1 matching 7 bases. Trimming removed 5 bases from V and 5 bases from J; junction bases left unmatched: 2. This CDR3 spans 12 amino acids. The germline CDR1 and CDR2 sequences are SGHAT and FQDESV (reference sequence). CDR3 amino acids: CASSLQGYGYTF. As DNA, the CDR3 is TGTGCCAGCAGCCTACAGGGGTATGGCTACACCTTC.

This chain uses TRBV2 with TRBJ2-3; no clear D. The CDR3 consists of 15 residues. Germline CDR1 SNHLY, CDR2 FYNNEI. The germline V and J ends were trimmed by 7 bases and 0 bases, with 14 bases remaining between them. The CDR3 sequence is CASTLTGISTDTQYF. In DNA, the CDR3 is TGTGCCAGCACCTTGACTGGAATTAGCACAGATACGCAGTATTTT. The full variable domain, its missing parts supplied by reference TRBV2 and TRBJ2-3, is EPEVTQTPSHQVTQMGQEVILRCVPISNHLYFYWYRQILGQKVEFLVSFYNNEISEKSEIFDDQFSVERPDGSNFTLKIRSTKLEDSAMYFCASTLTGISTDTQYFGPGTRLTVL.

This CDR3 is CASSDSYNSPLHF. The CDR3, as DNA: TGTGCCAGTAGTGACAGCTATAATTCACCCCTCCACTTT. The chain combines TRBV19 with TRBJ1-6, with TRBD1 as a possible D gene (5 bases). CDR3 length: 13 amino acids. Germline lookup yields CDR1 LNHDA and CDR2 SQIVND (reference sequence). Trimming pared 5 bases from V and 3 bases from J, leaving 5 bases between.

The chain links TRBV19 to TRBJ1-1, with 9 bases identical to TRBD1. CDR3 length equals 16 residues. V dropped 5 bases and J dropped 4; count of bases not matched to a gene: 11. Germline lookup yields CDR1 LNHDA and CDR2 SQIVND (reference sequence). The CDR3 DNA sequence: TGTGCCAGTAGTGCGACACAGGGGGCGCTAAGCACTGAAGCTTTCTTT. Protein product: CASSATQGALSTEAFF.

CDR3 bases: TGTGCCAGTAGATCTTTTTCGATGGGACAGGGTCGCCAGCCCCAGCATTTT. It is translated as CASRSFSMGQGRQPQHF. The V call is TRBV19, the J call TRBJ1-5; TRBD1 matches at 9 bases. This CDR3 is 17 amino acids long. J lost 7 bases, V lost 6 bases, and 16 bases had no gene match. Germline V gene lookup returns CDR1 LNHDA and CDR2 SQIVND (reference sequence).

The chain couples TRBV29-1 to TRBJ2-7; no definite D call. CDR3 length: 12 residues. Trimming removed 4 bases at V and 3 bases at J, with 10 bases between. CDR1 is SQVTM and CDR2 is ANQGSEA in the germline V gene. The CDR3: CSVAENLYEQYF. The CDR3 DNA reads TGCAGCGTTGCCGAGAACCTCTACGAGCAGTACTTC.

This chain uses TRBV9 with TRBJ2-7, with a weak D call TRBD2 (6 bases). The CDR3 runs 15 residues. Germline V CDR1 and CDR2: SGDLS, YYNGEE. V lost 3 bases and J 1 base, leaving 14 bases between the germline ends. The CDR3 DNA reads as TGTGCCAGCAGCGCCGGCTTGGGGGGTTCCTACGAGCAGTACTTC. Its protein is CASSAGLGGSYEQYF.

The rearrangement joins TRBV9 to TRBJ2-5; D could derive from TRBD1 or TRBD2 (7 bases each). The CDR3 sequence is 14 residues long. Germline CDR1 SGDLS, CDR2 YYNGEE. V dropped 7 bases and J dropped 5 bases, with 18 bases sitting between them. DNA for the CDR3: TGTGCCAGCGGGAGGGGGCATGAGGTGGAGACCCAGTACTTC. Protein: CASGRGHEVETQYF.

This clone was seen just once. This chain joins TRBV18 and TRBJ1-3; D is unclear. In germline, CDR1 is KGHSH, CDR2 LQKENI. V lost 3 bases and J lost 0, with 18 bases in between. This CDR3 is 18 amino acids long. CDR3 residues: CASSPRTEQSISGNTIYF. The CDR3 DNA is TGTGCCAGCTCACCTCGAACAGAACAATCAATCTCTGGAAACACCATATATTTT.

The chain carries TRBV5-8 and TRBJ2-4, with D tentatively TRBD1 (6 bases). The CDR3 has 17 residues. The germline V gene has CDR1 SGHTS and CDR2 YDEGEE. V was trimmed by 4 bases and J by 6 bases, leaving 23 bases between them. The CDR3 DNA reads as TGTGCCAGCAGCCGGACTCTCGGGACCCAGGACAGAAACATTCAGTACTTC. Protein: CASSRTLGTQDRNIQYF.

The chain employs TRBV19 and TRBJ1-1, with D uncertain. V gave up 3 bases and J gave up 5 bases, with 7 bases separating them. This CDR3 comprises 12 residues. Germline V gene sequence: CDR1 LNHDA, CDR2 SQIVND (reference sequence). The DNA for the CDR3 is TGTGCCAGTAGTATGGCGTGGACTGAAGCTTTCTTT. Its translation: CASSMAWTEAFF.